These T cell receptor beta chains were read from a single sample in a study of blood T cell repertoires in COVID-19. Data came from immunoSEQ multiplex PCR; TCRdb stores just in-frame clones and leaves some out. The profile shows some 200,000 clones, around 80% of them singletons. Specimen: peripheral blood. The receptors were sampled from a woman in her 70s with acute or convalescent COVID-19. Both conserved end residues are part of each CDR3. D genes are given only for firm matches. Part of the rows lack a size; the others show once, few, many or a class for expanded clones.

d_call	cdr3_length	v_call	j_call	clone_size	cdr3_aa	cdr3_nt
TRBD2	13	TRBV2	TRBJ2-5	NA	CASSGLAGETQYF	TGTGCCAGCAGTGGACTAGCTGGGGAGACCCAGTACTTC
NA	13	TRBV12-3/TRBV12-4	TRBJ2-3	NA	CATVLGNTDTQYF	TGTGCCACTGTACTAGGGAACACAGATACGCAGTATTTT
TRBD1	14	TRBV5-5	TRBJ1-5	NA	CASSRTGGYQPQHF	TGTGCCAGCAGCCGGACAGGGGGCTATCAGCCCCAGCATTTT
NA	12	TRBV14	TRBJ2-3	NA	CASPTARHTQYF	TGTGCCAGCCCCACTGCACGTCATACGCAGTATTTT
NA	14	TRBV5-1	TRBJ2-5	NA	CASSLATNQETQYF	TGCGCCAGCAGCTTGGCGACAAACCAAGAGACCCAGTACTTC
NA	15	TRBV15	TRBJ2-5	NA	CATSREAVGGETQYF	TGTGCCACCAGCAGAGAAGCGGTGGGAGGAGAGACCCAGTACTTC
TRBD1	11	TRBV10-3	TRBJ2-1	once	CAISGDSMQFF	TGTGCCATCAGTGGGGACAGTATGCAGTTCTTC
NA	16	TRBV5-1	TRBJ1-6	NA	CASSPDTNSYNSPLHF	TGCGCCAGCAGCCCTGACACGAACTCCTATAATTCACCCCTCCACTTT
TRBD2	16	TRBV7-9	TRBJ2-3	NA	CASSSQGAGAPDTQYF	TGTGCCAGCAGCTCACAGGGAGCGGGGGCCCCAGATACGCAGTATTTT
NA	14	TRBV7-2	TRBJ2-3	NA	CASSLMRTTDTQYF	TGTGCCAGCAGCTTAATGAGGACTACCGATACGCAGTATTTT
NA	13	TRBV20-1	TRBJ2-7	NA	CSAGGAGAYEQYF	TGCAGTGCTGGTGGGGCGGGGGCATACGAGCAGTACTTC
TRBD2	16	TRBV7-2	TRBJ2-7	once	CASSYNGAGGTYEQYF	TGTGCCAGCAGCTACAATGGGGCGGGGGGAACCTACGAGCAGTACTTC
NA	14	TRBV5-1	TRBJ2-5	NA	CASSLGMGKETQYF	TGCGCCAGCAGCTTGGGGATGGGCAAAGAGACCCAGTACTTC
NA	15	TRBV25-1	TRBJ1-4	NA	CASSTTRTENEKLFF	TGTGCCAGCAGTACGACTAGGACGGAAAATGAAAAACTGTTTTTT
NA	13	TRBV11-2	TRBJ1-5	NA	CASSLGQQPPQHF	TGTGCCAGCAGCTTAGGTCAACAGCCGCCCCAGCATTTT
TRBD1	15	TRBV10-2	TRBJ1-1	NA	CASSEAGQGTTEAFF	TGCGCCAGCAGTGAGGCGGGACAGGGAACCACTGAAGCTTTCTTT
NA	13	TRBV6-1	TRBJ1-2	NA	CASSETEGYGYTF	TGTGCCAGCAGTGAAACTGAGGGTTATGGCTACACCTTC
NA	12	TRBV11-3	TRBJ2-3	NA	CASSLDSDTQYF	TGTGCCAGCAGCTTAGACTCGGATACGCAGTATTTT
NA	14	TRBV6-6	TRBJ2-3	NA	CASSLTRVDDTQYF	TGTGCCAGCAGCCTGACTAGAGTAGACGATACGCAGTATTTT
NA	12	TRBV7-8	TRBJ2-5	NA	CASSPQGETQYF	TGTGCCAGCAGCCCTCAGGGAGAGACCCAGTACTTC
TRBD2	13	TRBV6-2/TRBV6-3	TRBJ2-4	NA	CASSREGKNIQYF	TGTGCCAGCAGCCGGGAGGGCAAAAACATTCAGTACTTC
NA	13	TRBV4-2	TRBJ2-3	NA	CASSQGLTDTQYF	TGTGCCAGCAGCCAGGGACTCACAGATACGCAGTATTTT
TRBD1	15	TRBV29-1	TRBJ1-2	NA	CSARAGTGGNYGYTF	TGCAGCGCCAGAGCCGGGACAGGGGGTAACTATGGCTACACCTTC
TRBD1	15	TRBV18	TRBJ1-3	NA	CASSPGQGASDTIYF	TGTGCCAGCTCACCGGGACAGGGGGCATCGGACACCATATATTTT
NA	17	TRBV5-6	TRBJ2-2	NA	CASSLAGGRPNTGELFF	TGTGCCAGCAGCTTGGCCGGGGGGCGACCGAACACCGGGGAGCTGTTTTTT
NA	14	TRBV7-9	TRBJ1-2	NA	CASSLIEGVGGYTF	TGTGCCAGCAGCCTGATTGAGGGGGTAGGTGGCTACACCTTC
NA	15	TRBV5-1	TRBJ2-7	NA	CASSSVGQSAYEQYF	TGCGCCAGCAGCTCAGTTGGACAGTCCGCCTACGAGCAGTACTTC
NA	15	TRBV4-2	TRBJ2-3	NA	CASSQATTVTDTQYF	TGTGCCAGCAGCCAAGCCACCACGGTCACAGATACGCAGTATTTT
NA	12	TRBV12-3/TRBV12-4	TRBJ1-5	NA	CASSRRVEPQHF	TGTGCCAGCAGTCGCCGCGTGGAGCCCCAGCATTTT
NA	15	TRBV10-3	TRBJ2-5	NA	CAISESGTGKETQYF	TGTGCCATCAGTGAGTCAGGAACAGGGAAAGAGACCCAGTACTTC
NA	13	TRBV19	TRBJ2-3	NA	CASSRSLEDTQYF	TGTGCCAGTAGTCGTTCCCTCGAGGATACGCAGTATTTT
TRBD1	15	TRBV11-2	TRBJ2-3	NA	CASSLTGAYTDTQYF	TGTGCCAGCAGCTTAACAGGGGCCTACACAGATACGCAGTATTTT
NA	13	TRBV2	TRBJ1-4	many	CASSGGPGEKLFF	TGTGCCAGCAGTGGTGGCCCTGGTGAAAAACTGTTTTTT
NA	14	TRBV18	TRBJ1-1	NA	CASSPGGIGAEAFF	TGTGCCAGCTCACCGGGGGGGATTGGCGCTGAAGCTTTCTTT
NA	15	TRBV4-1	TRBJ1-4	NA	CASSRTRGSNEKLFF	TGCGCCAGCAGCCGGACCAGGGGTTCTAATGAAAAACTGTTTTTT
TRBD2	16	TRBV5-1	TRBJ2-5	once	CASSAGLAGGLETQYF	TGCGCCAGCAGCGCCGGACTAGCGGGGGGGCTGGAGACCCAGTACTTC
NA	14	TRBV5-1	TRBJ2-3	NA	CASSLNRPTDTQYF	TGCGCCAGCAGCTTAAACAGGCCCACAGATACGCAGTATTTT
NA	14	TRBV5-1	TRBJ2-1	NA	CASSPIANRNEQFF	TGCGCCAGCAGCCCGATTGCCAATCGGAATGAGCAGTTCTTC
NA	15	TRBV3-1/TRBV3-2	TRBJ2-3	NA	CASSPGQGGTDTQYF	TGTGCCAGCAGCCCCGGACAAGGCGGCACAGATACGCAGTATTTT